The 2 T cell receptor beta chains reported below all come from one sample, sequenced in a study of identical twins' blood T cells. TCRdb re-analysed the 5' RACE reads in MiXCR, keeping a single row per CDR3 protein. This sample has around 380,000 distinct CDR3 sequences; about 28% occur once, and the top ten carry 6.1%. The sequenced sample was PBMCs. The receptors shown here come from a woman aged 18-50 years in good health.

This chain links TRBV19 with TRBJ1-5; D unclear. Trimming left V 4 bases short and J 8 bases short, with 15 bases between. The CDR3 length is 14 residues. Germline V lookup: CDR1 LNHDA, CDR2 SQIVND (reference sequence). The CDR3 sequence: CASSTYGFPEPQHF. The CDR3 DNA sequence: TGTGCCAGTAGTACCTACGGGTTCCCGGAGCCCCAGCATTTT.

Notes on this clonotype: A read error may be the cause here, since a much bigger clone is one base away. The chain couples TRBV6-5 to TRBJ2-3; D gene ambiguous. V was cut by 2 bases and J by 5 bases, with 5 bases left in between. Germline values: CDR1 MNHEY, CDR2 SVGAGI. The CDR3 is 12 amino acids. The CDR3 reads CASSYGEDTQYF. CDR3 nucleotides: TGTGCCAGCAGTTACGGGGAAGATACGCAGTATTTT.